The rows below give T cell receptor beta chains drawn from one sample of a study of blood T cell repertoires in COVID-19. TCRdb's table, derived via immunoSEQ multiplex PCR, lists solely in-frame clones and lacks some. The sample shows over 250,000 clones, about nine tenths of them seen only once. The sequencing sample was made of peripheral blood. The receptors were gathered from a person aged 18 to 30 with COVID-19, enrolled during active disease. CDR3s leave out the opening cysteine and the closing phenylalanine or tryptophan.

>TRBV14
ASSQDLELKETQY
>TRBV19
ASTMTGVNTEAF
>TRBV7-2
ASSLSTSGRGYEQY
>TRBV29-1
SVIVGSLYGYT
>TRBV19
ASSPAGPRVVEQY
>TRBV12-3/TRBV12-4
ASSGDSPLH
>TRBV27
ASSPEQGANFNEQF
>TRBV15
ATSVNRGLGNEQY
>TRBV15
ATSRDRQGNGYT
>TRBV4-2
ASSQGETRHNEQF
>TRBV6-2/TRBV6-3
ASSYGGQGAREQY
>TRBV7-9
ASSPGLAGGQPSPDTQY
>TRBV27
ASSFTGGDQDQPQH
>TRBV20-1
SASSSTGGTEAF
>TRBV7-7
ASSLATGNNYEQY
>TRBV11-2
ASSTLVGTPYNEQF
>TRBV20-1
SASPFGLAGNEQY
>TRBV24-1
ATSGGDRRGYT
>TRBV27
ASSPLGGVGYGPLH
>TRBV28
ASSLSPGGTGELF
>TRBV18
ASSPMAGSDNEQF
>TRBV29-1
SVSPGQGSGELF
>TRBV3-1/TRBV3-2
ASSQDQVAGDGNEQF
>TRBV27
ASKSSRTVDYGYT
>TRBV9
ASGTTGGYNEQF
>TRBV4-2
ASSQVPTEYTEAF
>TRBV4-2
ASSQQAGTDTQY
>TRBV23-1
ASSQSGGRCADTQY
>TRBV7-9
ASSPPGLAGAGEQY
>TRBV11-2
ASSLVAASGNTIY
>TRBV9
ASSVGGTQGAF
>TRBV29-1
SVEGSQGSSYEQY
>TRBV4-1
ASSQEQHLALSTDTQY
>TRBV5-1
ASSLGGTPLH
>TRBV5-4
ASSLAWGGPETQY
>TRBV28
ASSFGSGTTWGTQY
>TRBV6-1
ASSEGTGSQPQH
>TRBV18
ASSPAQGGYGYT
>TRBV6-5
ASSYSLGSGNTEAF
>TRBV2
ASRVTGGSYNEQF
>TRBV7-9
ASSSYDRERQPQH
>TRBV7-9
AIKPTGQSYEQY
>TRBV16
ASSHFRDRGNNIQY
>TRBV28
ASSLLTEFPDKNIQY
>TRBV24-1
ATTDSNQPQH
>TRBV7-2
ASRGLYEQY